The rows below give T cell receptor beta chains drawn from one sample of a study of tumor-infiltrating lymphocytes in oesophageal squamous cell carcinoma. TCRdb itself ran the PCR reads through MiXCR, one entry per CDR3 protein. The data show thousands of distinct CDR3 sequences, 13% to 15% seen once. Sequenced: esophageal tumor tissue. All receptors come from a male donor with esophageal squamous cell carcinoma. The conserved cysteine and the conserved F or W are not part of the CDR3 here. A D gene is named only where the DNA matches it firmly.

v_call	d_call	cdr3_aa
TRBV7-2	-	ASSLSQGGSYEQY
TRBV5-5	TRBD2	ASSTGGGLNSPLH
TRBV14	-	ASSQDFRLVQF
TRBV7-9	-	ASSPRPVSDYGYT
TRBV30	TRBD2	AWSVLGLAGTYNEQF
TRBV7-8	TRBD1	ASSLADRETQY
TRBV9	-	ASSANNEKLF
TRBV7-3	-	ASSANPFTGEQF
TRBV2	-	ASSGPVGLTQY
TRBV10-2	-	ASSDLWGGNQPQH
TRBV7-8	-	ASSLAQSSEQY
TRBV5-4	TRBD2	ASSLAGASGGALEQY
TRBV20-1	TRBD1	SALPPGQGYNEQF
TRBV6-6	-	ASSYSVGGADTQY
TRBV2	TRBD1	ASSGDRTTNQPQH
TRBV6-6	TRBD2	ASSYFPGGPNTGELF
TRBV7-2	TRBD1	AGSLGPPSYRGQC
TRBV24-1	TRBD1	ATSDTGTDYGYT
TRBV6-1	-	ASSSHSTGYSNQPQH
TRBV6-1	-	ASSGSPSSGYT
TRBV10-1	-	ASSEGVGAGANVLT
TRBV2	-	ASSEEAEAF
TRBV4-2	-	ASSQAVRNQETQY